The TCR beta chain under discussion was sequenced for a study of vaccination and CD4 T cells after COVID-19. The wider study: Post-vaccine sampling followed dose two by a median 72 days (range 14 to 241).

Comments on this clonotype: Its specificity is unknown.

The CDR3 is made up of 15 amino acids. V lost 9 bases to trimming and J lost 4 bases; unmatched junction nucleotides: 11. Per the germline V gene, CDR1 is LNHDA and CDR2 is SQIVND (reference sequence). The Oncomine TCR Beta short-read assay sequenced DNA from cultured CD4+ T cells. Genomic DNA was extracted from cultured CD4+ T cells. TCRdb itself ran the PCR reads through MiXCR, one entry per CDR3 protein. The profile shows about 18,000 distinct CDR3 sequences, under 30% of them singletons. Treatment specified: approximately 9-day PBMC culture with coronavirus spike peptide pools or control peptides (ViraFEST assay). Study conclusions and caveats: The study found median SARS-CoV-2-reactive clonotypes rising from approximately 21 to 38, not significantly. In convalescent patients, a median about 86% of reactive clones appeared only post-vaccination.

This TCR came from a human donor with COVID-19. The chain is built from TRBV19 and TRBJ1-3; 8 bases are shared with TRBD1. The sequencing sample was made of cultured CD4+ T cells from blood. The CDR3: CASRGQEGSGNTIYF. CDR3 nucleotides: TGTGCCAGCCGGGGACAGGAGGGGTCGGGAAACACCATATATTTT.